The 10 T cell receptor beta chains given below trace back to one sample, sequenced in a study of blood T cell repertoires in COVID-19. Assay used: immunoSEQ multiplex PCR; TCRdb lists only in-frame clones, some missing. The data contain 95,000 or so clones, around 90% of them singletons. The sample taken for sequencing was peripheral blood. The receptors derive from an older woman with acute or convalescent COVID-19.

CDR3 in amino acids: CATLDREDTQYF. In DNA form, the CDR3 reads TGTGCCACATTAGACAGGGAAGATACGCAGTATTTT. The chain is built from TRBV24-1 and TRBJ2-3, with 7 bases fitting TRBD1. The CDR3 consists of 12 residues. V trimming: 10 bases; J trimming: 5 bases; junction bases outside the gene matches: 5. Germline assignment: CDR1 KGHDR and CDR2 SFDVKD.

The chain uses TRBV11-2 and TRBJ1-3; the D gene is possibly TRBD1 (6 bases). Trimming pared 0 bases from V and 3 bases from J, leaving 9 bases between. Per germline, CDR1 SGHAT and CDR2 FQNNGV. The CDR3 consists of 15 residues. CDR3 protein: CASSLDQGYGNTIYF. The DNA for the CDR3 is TGTGCCAGCAGCTTAGATCAGGGGTATGGAAACACCATATATTTT. The complete variable domain, with remaining parts taken from reference TRBV11-2 and TRBJ1-3, reads EAGVAQSPRYKIIEKRQSVAFWCNPISGHATLYWYQQILGQGPKLLIQFQNNGVVDDSQLPKDRFSAERLKGVDSTLKIQPAKLEDSAVYLCASSLDQGYGNTIYFGEGSWLTVV.

This clone was counted a few times. The chain joins TRBV6-6 to TRBJ2-1; 8 nucleotides agree with TRBD1. Germline loops: CDR1 MNHNY, CDR2 SVGAGI (reference sequence). The CDR3 spans 14 residues. Trimming took 2 bases from V and 9 from J; bases not matched to a gene: 6. Here the CDR3 reads CASSYTDRASEQFF. CDR3 nucleotide sequence: TGTGCCAGCAGTTACACGGACAGGGCGAGTGAGCAGTTCTTC.

V gene TRBV27 combines with J gene TRBJ2-1; 9 nucleotides match TRBD2. The length of the CDR3 is 19 residues. The germline V gene has CDR1 MNHEY and CDR2 SMNVEV (reference sequence). V shed 4 bases and J 0 bases; nucleotides not matched to a gene: 13. CDR3 coding DNA: TGTGCCAGCAGTTATGATCCCGGGCTAGCGGGAAGCTCCTACAATGAGCAGTTCTTC. As protein: CASSYDPGLAGSSYNEQFF.

V gene TRBV6-1 combines with J gene TRBJ1-2; maybe TRBD1 (5 bases). This CDR3 region has 14 residues. Looked up from germline, CDR1 is MNHNS and CDR2 is SASEGT. The V end lost 3 bases, the J end lost 5 bases, and 13 bases lay between the germline ends. The CDR3 reads CASSDTGGSYGYTF. CDR3 sequence (DNA): TGTGCCAGCAGTGACACGGGGGGGAGTTATGGCTACACCTTC.

About this clone: Sequence at one end of the junction differs from germline and may be a read error. The genes are TRBV28 and TRBJ2-2; possible D gene TRBD1, 5 bases. This CDR3 spans 15 amino acids. Germline CDR1 reads MDHEN; CDR2 reads SYDVKM. In nucleotides, the CDR3 is TGTGCCAGCAGCCCCGCAGGGCCGAACAGCGGGGAGCTGTTTTTT. It translates to CASSPAGPNSGELFF. Supplemented by reference TRBV28 and TRBJ2-2, the full variable domain reads DVKVTQSSRYLVKRTGEKVFLECVQDMDHENMFWYRQDPGLGLRLIYFSYDVKMKEKGDIPEGYSVSREKKERFSLILESASTNQTSMYLCASSPAGPNSGELFFGEGSRLTVL.

This chain links TRBV5-1 with TRBJ2-1; D is perhaps TRBD2 (7 bases). Germline V CDR1 and CDR2: SGHRS, YFSETQ. Trimming pared 4 bases from V and 3 bases from J, leaving 11 bases between. The CDR3 loop spans 14 amino acids. DNA of the CDR3: TGCGCCAGCAGCCCGGGGGGACACTACAATGAGCAGTTCTTC. This gives the protein CASSPGGHYNEQFF.

Concerning this clone: At one end the junction does not follow the germline gene, possibly because of a read error. The chain carries TRBV7-7 and TRBJ1-1; D unclear. This CDR3 region has 13 residues. Germline lookup yields CDR1 SSHAT and CDR2 FNYEAQ (reference sequence). Here the CDR3 reads CASSLGLGTEAFF. CDR3 nucleotide sequence: TGTGCTAGCAGCTTAGGACTAGGCACTGAAGCTTTCTTT.

CDR3 bases: TGTGCCAGCAGTTTAAGAGGGCCCGGGAACACCGGGGAGCTGTTTTTT. Translating it yields CASSLRGPGNTGELFF. This chain joins TRBV27 and TRBJ2-2; a possible D gene is TRBD2 (5 bases). Germline CDR1 reads MNHEY; CDR2 reads SMNVEV (reference sequence). Trimming took off 2 bases at V and 1 base at J, with 11 bases between the two ends. The CDR3 length is 16 residues.

The rearrangement joins TRBV3-1 (or the pseudogene TRBV3-2) to TRBJ2-2, with TRBD2 matching 10 bases. V trimming: 4 bases; J trimming: 4 bases; junction bases outside the gene matches: 3. The CDR3 has 15 amino acids. Germline loops: CDR1 LGHDT, CDR2 YNNKEL (reference sequence). DNA for the CDR3: TGTGCCAGCAGCCGTAGCGGGGGGTCCACCGGGGAGCTGTTTTTT. This sequence encodes CASSRSGGSTGELFF.